These 19 T cell receptor beta chains share one sample of origin, sequenced in a study of cytomegalovirus exposure and HLA in healthy donors. PCR primers comprised 60 Vbeta and 13 Jbeta primers. The repertoire was sequenced with immunoSEQ multiplex PCR; TCRdb's copy has only in-frame clones and lacks some. The sample comprises fewer than 150,000 clones, about four fifths of which are singletons, and about 6.8% rests with the top ten. Material for sequencing was PBMCs. The origin of the receptors is a woman in her 40s in good health and CMV-seropositive.

The V call is TRBV6-5, the J call TRBJ2-2; 12 positions match TRBD2. The germline V gene has CDR1 MNHEY and CDR2 SVGAGI. V lost 0 bases to trimming and J lost 8 bases; unmatched junction nucleotides: 1. CDR3 length equals 15 residues. The CDR3 here is CASSYSLAGGGELFF. As DNA, the CDR3 is TGTGCCAGCAGTTACTCGCTAGCGGGAGGGGGGGAGCTGTTTTTT.

The chain couples TRBV19 to TRBJ2-3; D unclear. Germline CDR1 reads LNHDA; CDR2 reads SQIVND (reference sequence). The length of the CDR3 is 14 residues. V lost 3 bases and J 0 bases, leaving 7 bases between the germline ends. The CDR3 sequence: CASSIDSSTDTQYF. The CDR3, as DNA: TGTGCCAGTAGTATTGACTCTAGCACAGATACGCAGTATTTT.

The gene calls are TRBV27 and TRBJ2-2; TRBD2 agrees at 7 bases. This CDR3 region has 16 residues. Germline V gene data show CDR1 as MNHEY and CDR2 as SMNVEV (reference sequence). J gave up 0 bases and V 3 bases, and 4 bases lay outside the gene matches. This chain's CDR3 is CASSLTSSPNTGELFF. The CDR3, as DNA: TGTGCCAGCAGTTTGACTAGCTCCCCGAACACCGGGGAGCTGTTTTTT.

The V gene is TRBV6-6, the J gene TRBJ2-2, with D possibly matching TRBD2 (6 bases). V was trimmed by 6 bases and J by 1 base, leaving 15 bases between them. The length of the CDR3 is 16 residues. Germline V gene data show CDR1 as MNHNY and CDR2 as SVGAGI (reference sequence). For the CDR3, the DNA is TGTGCCAGCAGCTCGATTAGCGGAGGGAACACCGGGGAGCTGTTTTTT. This translates into CASSSISGGNTGELFF.

The V call is TRBV6-1, the J call TRBJ2-3; 9 nucleotides align to TRBD1. CDR3 length: 14 residues. The trim removed 10 bases at V and 0 bases at J, leaving 5 bases unmatched. Germline CDR1 MNHNS, CDR2 SASEGT. The CDR3 nucleotides are TGTGCCACAACAGGGGGCCCTAGCACAGATACGCAGTATTTT. Its protein is CATTGGPSTDTQYF.

This chain joins TRBV7-9 and TRBJ1-5; 8 nucleotides align to TRBD1. Trimming removed 5 bases from V and 9 bases from J; junction bases left unmatched: 9. The CDR3 has 14 amino acids. Germline loops: CDR1 SEHNR, CDR2 FQNEAQ (reference sequence). The CDR3 coding sequence is TGTGCCAGCAGCCCGGGGACAGGAGGAATGCCCCAGCATTTT. Translating it yields CASSPGTGGMPQHF.

This clone came up once. The rearrangement links TRBV4-2 to TRBJ2-5, with D perhaps TRBD1 (5 bases). CDR1 LGHNA and CDR2 YNFKEQ come from the germline V gene. This CDR3 region has 15 residues. Trimming took off 1 base at V and 2 bases at J, with 11 bases between the two ends. The CDR3 region has the DNA TGTGCCAGCAGCCAAGGGAGTGGGGCACAAGAGACCCAGTACTTC. Protein product: CASSQGSGAQETQYF.

This clone was observed once. J is TRBJ2-7 and V is TRBV2; TRBD2 matches 11 bases. This CDR3 has 17 residues. From germline, CDR1 is SNHLY and CDR2 FYNNEI. V shed 4 bases, J shed 3 bases, and the junction held 11 bases outside the gene matches. CDR3 coding DNA: TGTGCCAGCAGTGTGGCTAGCGGGAGGCCAGGGGTCTACGAGCAGTACTTC. Protein product: CASSVASGRPGVYEQYF.

A few counts support this clone. The chain carries TRBV25-1 and TRBJ1-1; possible D gene TRBD1, 5 bases. CDR1 MGHDK and CDR2 SYGVNS come from the germline V gene. Trimming removed 4 bases from V and 3 bases from J, with 15 bases in between. CDR3 length: 15 amino acids. Here the CDR3 reads CASSGGPGGYTEAFF. The DNA of the CDR3 is TGTGCCAGCAGTGGGGGCCCGGGAGGTTACACTGAAGCTTTCTTT.

V gene TRBV30 combines with J gene TRBJ1-5; D may be TRBD1 (6 bases). This CDR3 spans 16 amino acids. Trimming pared 0 bases from V and 4 bases from J, leaving 16 bases between. From germline, CDR1 is GTSNPN and CDR2 SVGIG (reference sequence). CDR3 sequence: CAWSVLGAVGNQPQHF. CDR3 coding DNA: TGTGCCTGGAGTGTACTGGGGGCTGTCGGGAATCAGCCCCAGCATTTT.

The chain combines TRBV4-1 with TRBJ2-3, with TRBD2 matching 9 bases. The CDR3 totals 17 residues. Germline CDR1 is MGHRA and CDR2 is YSYEKL. V shed 4 bases and J 2 bases; nucleotides not matched to a gene: 10. The chain's CDR3 is CASSPYISGGFTDTQYF. The CDR3 bases are TGCGCCAGCAGCCCCTATATTAGCGGGGGATTCACAGATACGCAGTATTTT.

This clone was recorded a few times. The chain uses TRBV28 and TRBJ2-3; D is possibly TRBD1 (6 bases). The CDR3 consists of 15 residues. From germline, CDR1 is MDHEN and CDR2 SYDVKM. V gave up 5 bases and J gave up 5 bases, with 17 bases separating them. DNA of the CDR3: TGTGCCAGCAGTAGACCAACAGGGAAACTAGATACGCAGTATTTT. Translation gives CASSRPTGKLDTQYF. Full variable domain (rest looked up from reference TRBV28 and TRBJ2-3): DVKVTQSSRYLVKRTGEKVFLECVQDMDHENMFWYRQDPGLGLRLIYFSYDVKMKEKGDIPEGYSVSREKKERFSLILESASTNQTSMYLCASSRPTGKLDTQYFGPGTRLTVL.

The chain couples TRBV5-1 to TRBJ2-3; 10 bases are shared with TRBD1. Germline lookup yields CDR1 SGHRS and CDR2 YFSETQ. J was trimmed by 2 bases and V by 4 bases; bases with no gene match: 10. There are 17 residues in the CDR3. CDR3 in amino acids: CASSPTEGQGYTDTQYF. The CDR3 bases are TGCGCCAGCAGCCCGACGGAGGGACAGGGGTACACAGATACGCAGTATTTT.

The chain combines TRBV5-1 with TRBJ1-3, with unresolved D. Germline values: CDR1 SGHRS, CDR2 YFSETQ. With 0 bases removed from V and 2 bases from J, the gap between germline ends came to 3 bases. The CDR3 extends over 13 amino acids. The CDR3 coding sequence is TGCGCCAGCAGCTTGGGTACTGGAAACACCATATATTTT. It yields the protein CASSLGTGNTIYF. The entire variable domain, with the rest obtained from reference TRBV5-1 and TRBJ1-3, is as follows: KAGVTQTPRYLIKTRGQQVTLSCSPISGHRSVSWYQQTPGQGLQFLFEYFSETQRNKGNFPGRFSGRQFSNSRSEMNVSTLELGDSALYLCASSLGTGNTIYFGEGSWLTVV.

The chain couples TRBV5-1 to TRBJ2-3; the match to TRBD2 covers 10 bases. J was trimmed by 3 bases and V by 4 bases; bases with no gene match: 17. The CDR3 runs to 19 residues. Germline loops: CDR1 SGHRS, CDR2 YFSETQ. DNA of the CDR3: TGCGCCAGCAGCCTGCCCGAGGGAATAGCGGGAGGACTAACAGATACGCAGTATTTT. Protein: CASSLPEGIAGGLTDTQYF.

The CDR3 sequence is CASSVDSGSYEQYF. Written as DNA, the CDR3 is TGTGCCAGCAGCGTAGATTCAGGTTCCTACGAGCAGTACTTC. The genes are TRBV9 and TRBJ2-7; D is uncertain. The CDR3 spans 14 residues. The germline V gene encodes CDR1 SGDLS and CDR2 YYNGEE. Trimming shortened V by 0 bases and J by 1 base, and 8 bases separated the two germline ends.

This chain connects TRBV11-1 to TRBJ1-2; TRBD1 might be the D (5 bases). The CDR3 is 14 residues long. Trimming cost V 2 bases and J 6 bases, with 13 bases left between them. CDR1 SGHAT and CDR2 FQDESV come from the germline V gene (reference sequence). CDR3 nucleotide sequence: TGTGCCAGCAGCTTACGGGGGACCGGACATGGCTACACCTTC. It encodes CASSLRGTGHGYTF.

In this sample, this clone turned up a few times. The CDR3 DNA follows: TGCGCCAGCAGCTTGGAAACGGGAGTCTACAATGAGCAGTTCTTC. Protein: CASSLETGVYNEQFF. The chain links TRBV5-1 to TRBJ2-1, with a weak D call TRBD2 (6 bases). The CDR3 has 15 residues. Trimming shortened V by 0 bases and J by 3 bases, and 10 bases separated the two germline ends. CDR1 is SGHRS and CDR2 is YFSETQ in the germline V gene.

This rearrangement joins TRBV4-1 to TRBJ2-5; D possibly corresponds to TRBD2 (5 bases). The CDR3 length is 14 residues. V gave up 7 bases and J gave up 2 bases, with 14 bases separating them. Germline loops: CDR1 MGHRA, CDR2 YSYEKL. CDR3 loop: CASKKRLTQETQYF. CDR3 DNA: TGCGCCAGCAAAAAGCGGCTTACTCAAGAGACCCAGTACTTC.